This entry describes one T cell receptor (beta chain). Full-length variable regions came from constant-region reverse primers plus semi-nested Nested Universal Primer A PCR. TCRdb processed the 5' RACE reads anew with MiXCR; each CDR3 protein has one entry. The table includes 9,000 to 13,000 distinct CDR3 sequences, around 47% detected once. Trimming left V 1 base short and J 0 bases short, with 7 bases between. The germline V gene encodes CDR1 DFQATT and CDR2 SNEGSKA (reference sequence). The CDR3 length is 13 residues. Naive CD4+ cells had CD25+ Tregs removed. The receptor's source is a female donor with breast cancer. The specimen sequenced was tumor-infiltrating naive CD4+ T cells sorted from the breast tumor. Subset reported: naive CD4+ T cells, CD4+CD45RA+CD25-. The V gene is TRBV20-1, the J gene TRBJ2-7, with D unresolved. The CDR3 coding sequence is TGCAGTGCTAGAGCGGCCAACTCCTACGAGCAGTACGTC. Translation gives CSARAANSYEQYV.